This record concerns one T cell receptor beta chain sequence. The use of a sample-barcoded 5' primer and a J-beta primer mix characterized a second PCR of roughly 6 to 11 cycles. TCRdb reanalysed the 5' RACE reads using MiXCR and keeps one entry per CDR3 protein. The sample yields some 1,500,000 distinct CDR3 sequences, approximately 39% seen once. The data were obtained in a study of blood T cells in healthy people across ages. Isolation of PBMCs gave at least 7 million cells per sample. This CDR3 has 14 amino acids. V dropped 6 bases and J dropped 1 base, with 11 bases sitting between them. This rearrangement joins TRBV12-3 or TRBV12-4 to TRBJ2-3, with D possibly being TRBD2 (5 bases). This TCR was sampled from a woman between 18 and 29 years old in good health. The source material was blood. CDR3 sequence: CASSRGWGTDTQYF. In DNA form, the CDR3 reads TGTGCCAGCAGCCGGGGTTGGGGCACAGATACGCAGTATTTT.